Following are 24 T cell receptor beta chains from one sample sequenced in a study of T cells in Graves' hyperthyroidism and ophthalmopathy (dated by TCRdb to the late 2010s). The library came from multiplex PCR. Sequencing was carried out with an Illumina HiSeq 2000. Amplification of TCR beta CDR3 regions was carried out from RNA transcripts. The first round of RT-PCR for the TCR CDR3 was performed with the HTBI primer set and the Qiagen OneStep RT-PCR kit. TCRdb applied fastp at Q25 and MiXCR to the public reads, then kept only in-frame beta chains. Entries that share a CDR3 protein sequence are merged under the most common genes and DNA. Counted in this sample were more than 50,000 distinct CDR3 sequences; roughly 50% of them appeared once. The ten largest account for roughly 3.4% of the sample. Sequenced: blood. The origin of the receptors is a woman aged 55-69 years with Graves' ophthalmopathy.

Comments on this clonotype: A read error is likely, as this CDR3 ends without the conserved phenylalanine or tryptophan. The rearrangement uses TRBV12-3 or TRBV12-4 and TRBJ2-5; 11 bases match TRBD1. The ends lost 8 bases at V and 5 bases at J; junction bases unmatched: 10. The CDR3 loop spans 15 amino acids. CDR3 nucleotide sequence: TGTGCCAGCGGTTCCGGGACAGGGGGTCGTGAGACCCAGTACCTC. Its translation: CASGSGTGGRETQYL.

The table lists this clonotype with many counts. V usage is TRBV13 and J usage is TRBJ1-2; D not resolved. Trimming took off 1 base at V and 6 bases at J, with 15 bases between the two ends. The CDR3 is made up of 15 amino acids. The germline CDR1 and CDR2 sequences are PRHDT and FYEKMQ (reference sequence). In nucleotides, the CDR3 is TGTGCCAGCAGCTTAGCCCCGGGGTCTGCTGATGGCTACACCTTC. Encoded protein: CASSLAPGSADGYTF.

In this sample, this clonotype turned up many times. The chain combines TRBV11-2 with TRBJ1-1; perhaps TRBD1 as D (5 bases). V was pared by 5 bases and J by 4 bases, with 20 bases between. The length of the CDR3 is 16 residues. The germline gives CDR1 SGHAT, CDR2 FQNNGV. In DNA, the CDR3 is TGTGCCAGCAGCCCAAGGCTGTCAGGGTTAAGCACTGAAGCTTTCTTT. Protein sequence: CASSPRLSGLSTEAFF.

The rearrangement links TRBV4-3 to TRBJ2-7; D is unclear. The germline V gene encodes CDR1 LGHNA and CDR2 YSLEER. Trimming stripped 4 bases from V and 3 bases from J, with 13 bases between. The CDR3 extends over 14 amino acids. The CDR3 DNA is TGCGCCAGCAGCCTGGTTGGGAAAGACTACGAGCAGTACTTC. Encoded protein: CASSLVGKDYEQYF.

This clonotype occurred many times. The V call is TRBV10-3, the J call TRBJ1-4; 8 bases map to TRBD1. The CDR3 has 15 amino acids. V dropped 4 bases and J dropped 8; count of bases not matched to a gene: 9. Germline lookup yields CDR1 ENHRY and CDR2 SYGVKD. For the CDR3, the DNA is TGTGCCATCAGTGTCGACCGGGACAGGAGAGAAAAACTGTTTTTT. Translating gives CAISVDRDRREKLFF.

This clonotype was seen a handful of times. The V gene is TRBV2, the J gene TRBJ1-1; D may be TRBD1 (6 bases). Germline values: CDR1 SNHLY, CDR2 FYNNEI. The CDR3 has 14 residues. Trimming pared 7 bases from V and 4 bases from J, leaving 16 bases between. CDR3 bases: TGTGCCAGCATAGGGCAGGGGACCTTCACTGAAGCTTTCTTT. Translation gives CASIGQGTFTEAFF.

The J gene is TRBJ2-3, the V gene TRBV7-8; D is unclear. This CDR3 spans 14 amino acids. The V end lost 5 bases, the J end lost 0 bases, and 9 bases lay between the germline ends. Germline V lookup: CDR1 SGHVS, CDR2 FQNEAQ. CDR3: CASSALRSTDTQYF. CDR3 coding DNA: TGTGCCAGCAGCGCCTTGAGGAGCACAGATACGCAGTATTTT.

This clonotype was detected only a few times. This clone may be a read error of a much larger clone one base away. Since the CDR3 does not end with the conserved phenylalanine or tryptophan, this likely comes from a read error. J is TRBJ1-2 and V is TRBV12-3 or TRBV12-4; 12 positions match TRBD1. The CDR3 length is 16 residues. Trimming took 0 bases from V and 2 from J; bases not matched to a gene: 1. The CDR3 region has the DNA TGTGCCAGCAGTTTAGCCGGGACAGGGGGCAACTATGGCTACACCCTC. Encoded protein: CASSLAGTGGNYGYTL.

The chain links TRBV12-3 or TRBV12-4 to TRBJ2-3; D call uncertain. Trimming stripped 3 bases from V and 0 bases from J, with 7 bases between. The CDR3 extends over 14 amino acids. The CDR3 spells CASSFAVSTDTQYF. In nucleotides, the CDR3 is TGTGCCAGCAGTTTCGCTGTGAGCACAGATACGCAGTATTTT.

At least ten counts were recorded for this clonotype. The rearrangement uses TRBV29-1 and TRBJ1-2; a weak D match, TRBD1 (5 bases). Germline assignment: CDR1 SQVTM and CDR2 ANQGSEA. V was cut by 5 bases and J by 3 bases, with 19 bases left in between. This CDR3 contains 15 residues. The CDR3 protein is CSVPTGTHHYYGYTF. The CDR3 DNA is TGCAGCGTTCCAACCGGGACCCACCACTACTATGGCTACACCTTC.

This clonotype appeared many times. This chain joins TRBV9 and TRBJ2-1; possibly TRBD2 for D (6 bases). Germline CDR1 reads SGDLS; CDR2 reads YYNGEE. The CDR3 length is 13 residues. Trimming removed 4 bases from V and 5 bases from J, with 10 bases in between. The DNA of the CDR3 is TGTGCCAGCAGCCGGGACTTAAACAATGAGCAGTTCTTC. As protein: CASSRDLNNEQFF.

J is TRBJ1-4 and V is TRBV2; possible D gene TRBD1, 6 bases. V was shortened by 2 bases and J by 8 bases, with 12 bases between the two germline ends. The CDR3 covers 14 residues. Germline-derived CDR1 and CDR2 are SNHLY and FYNNEI. The DNA of the CDR3 is TGTGCCAGCAGTGAACAGGGGATGGGAGAAAAACTGTTTTTT. Amino acid sequence: CASSEQGMGEKLFF.

This rearrangement joins TRBV7-2 to TRBJ2-1, with 7 positions matching TRBD1. The CDR3 sequence is 14 residues long. The ends lost 6 bases at V and 4 bases at J; junction bases unmatched: 6. Germline V gives CDR1 SGHTA, CDR2 FQGNSA. CDR3 coding DNA: TGTGCCAGCAGACGACAGGGCAGGTACAATGAGCAGTTCTTC. This translates into CASRRQGRYNEQFF.

By its share, this clonotype is medium-sized. The V gene is TRBV20-1, the J gene TRBJ1-6; 8 nucleotides agree with TRBD1. The CDR3 runs to 15 residues. Germline assignment: CDR1 DFQATT and CDR2 SNEGSKA (reference sequence). V was pared by 3 bases and J by 2 bases, with 3 bases of the junction left unmatched. DNA of the CDR3: TGCAGTGCTAGGACAGGGGCTGCCTATAATTCACCCCTCCACTTT. Residues: CSARTGAAYNSPLHF.

This clonotype was detected many times. The genes are TRBV19 and TRBJ1-1; no clear D gene. The germline gives CDR1 LNHDA, CDR2 SQIVND (reference sequence). The V end lost 5 bases, the J end lost 7 bases, and 17 bases lay between the germline ends. CDR3 length equals 14 residues. CDR3 sequence: CASSPKGRENEAFF. DNA for the CDR3: TGTGCCAGTAGTCCAAAAGGGAGGGAAAATGAAGCTTTCTTT.

This clonotype was counted many times. The chain joins TRBV12-3 or TRBV12-4 to TRBJ1-2, with 8 bases fitting TRBD1. The CDR3 totals 17 residues. V trimming: 4 bases; J trimming: 2 bases; junction bases outside the gene matches: 12. The CDR3 sequence: CASSSNTGTGRNYGYTF. The CDR3 DNA sequence: TGTGCCAGCAGTTCAAACACCGGGACAGGAAGAAACTATGGCTACACCTTC.

CDR3 loop: CASSLGLANEQYF. The CDR3 coding sequence is TGTGCCAGCAGCCTCGGACTAGCGAATGAGCAGTATTTT. The rearrangement uses TRBV7-3 and TRBJ2-3; the match to TRBD2 covers 9 bases. The junction had 8 bases not matched to a gene; V was cut back by 5 bases and J by 11 bases. Germline lookup yields CDR1 SGHTA and CDR2 FQGTGA. There are 13 residues in the CDR3.

This rearrangement joins TRBV20-1 to TRBJ1-1, with TRBD1 identical over 8 bases. CDR3 length: 14 residues. V dropped 6 bases and J dropped 4; count of bases not matched to a gene: 10. Germline CDR1 is DFQATT and CDR2 is SNEGSKA (reference sequence). DNA for the CDR3: TGCAGTGCCCGAGGGACAGGTTGGGTCACTGAAGCTTTCTTT. It yields the protein CSARGTGWVTEAFF.

A note on this clonotype: It may be a read error: a sequence one base away is much more abundant. The genes are TRBV5-1 and TRBJ1-4; TRBD1 matches 8 bases. CDR3 length: 15 amino acids. CDR1 SGHRS and CDR2 YFSETQ come from the germline V gene. CDR3 nucleotides: TGCGCCAGCAGCCCAAGGACAGGGTCTGAAGAAAACCTGTTTTTT. It is translated as CASSPRTGSEENLFF.

This clonotype was observed once. The CDR3, as DNA: TGTGCCAGTAGTTCCCTGACTAGCTTTCTCTACAATGAGCAGTTCTTC. This gives the protein CASSSLTSFLYNEQFF. The J gene is TRBJ2-1, the V gene TRBV19; the match to TRBD2 covers 7 bases. Germline CDR1 and CDR2: LNHDA and SQIVND (reference sequence). CDR3 length: 16 residues. Losses at the gene ends were 5 bases for V and 3 bases for J; bases not matched to a gene: 10.

This chain connects TRBV11-1 to TRBJ2-3, with 10 nucleotides matching TRBD1. Germline assignment: CDR1 SGHAT and CDR2 FQDESV (reference sequence). The CDR3 extends over 15 amino acids. With V trimmed by 5 bases and J by 4 bases, 6 bases remained unmatched. This CDR3 is CASSLPGTGADTQYF. DNA of the CDR3: TGTGCCAGCAGCCTCCCCGGGACAGGGGCAGATACGCAGTATTTT.

The V call is TRBV19, the J call TRBJ1-2; TRBD1 aligns across 10 bases. Unmatched junction bases numbered 8, after V lost 6 bases and J lost 4 bases. Germline values: CDR1 LNHDA, CDR2 SQIVND (reference sequence). The CDR3 runs 15 residues. The CDR3, as DNA: TGTGCCAGTAGCATCACGGGACAGGGGCCCTATGGCTACACCTTC. Its translation: CASSITGQGPYGYTF.

In its sample, this clonotype was seen many times. V is TRBV4-3 and J is TRBJ2-5; D might be TRBD1 or TRBD2, each matching 6 bases. The CDR3 totals 17 residues. V was shortened by 3 bases and J by 5 bases, with 22 bases between the two germline ends. CDR1 and CDR2 from the germline V gene are LGHNA and YSLEER. The DNA of the CDR3 is TGCGCCAGCAGCCAGAGGGGTCGGGGGCCGCCCGGTGAGACCCAGTACTTC. Amino acids: CASSQRGRGPPGETQYF.

This clonotype was recorded many times. The chain is built from TRBV5-1 and TRBJ1-2; 7 nucleotides match TRBD1. Germline V CDR1 and CDR2: SGHRS, YFSETQ. CDR3 length: 16 amino acids. The trim removed 0 bases at V and 0 bases at J, leaving 5 bases unmatched. Here the CDR3 reads CASSLAPGQANYGYTF. DNA for the CDR3: TGCGCCAGCAGCTTGGCCCCCGGACAGGCTAACTATGGCTACACCTTC. The variable domain in full, with the rest retrieved from reference TRBV5-1 and TRBJ1-2, is KAGVTQTPRYLIKTRGQQVTLSCSPISGHRSVSWYQQTPGQGLQFLFEYFSETQRNKGNFPGRFSGRQFSNSRSEMNVSTLELGDSALYLCASSLAPGQANYGYTFGSGTRLTVV.